These 16 T cell receptor beta chains were sequenced from one sample in a study of blood T cell repertoires in COVID-19. Assay used: immunoSEQ multiplex PCR; TCRdb lists only in-frame clones, some missing. Altogether more than 130,000 clones are present, around nine tenths being singletons, with the ten largest covering more than 3.5%. Material: peripheral blood. These TCRs come from a woman in her forties with acute or convalescent COVID-19.

This chain's CDR3 is CASRPPGSNQPQHF. CDR3 sequence (DNA): TGTGCCAGCAGACCCCCGGGTAGCAATCAGCCCCAGCATTTT. V gene TRBV6-5 combines with J gene TRBJ1-5; D gene ambiguous. The germline gives CDR1 MNHEY, CDR2 SVGAGI. Between the trimmed V and J ends, which lost 6 bases and 0 bases, there was a span of 9 bases. CDR3 size: 14 residues.

The chain links TRBV18 to TRBJ2-1; the match to TRBD2 covers 9 bases. CDR1 and CDR2 (germline): KGHSH, LQKENI. The V and J ends lost 3 bases and 2 bases, in that order; junction bases with no gene match: 5. The CDR3 runs to 16 residues. CDR3: CASSPPTSGTYNEQFF. DNA of the CDR3: TGTGCCAGCTCACCCCCGACTAGCGGTACCTACAATGAGCAGTTCTTC.

This chain links TRBV29-1 with TRBJ1-1; 7 positions agree with TRBD1. This CDR3 is 13 amino acids long. The germline CDR1 and CDR2 sequences are SQVTM and ANQGSEA. V lost 6 bases to trimming and J lost 0 bases; unmatched junction nucleotides: 4. The CDR3 sequence: CSVVQGLNTEAFF. The CDR3 bases are TGCAGCGTAGTACAGGGGCTGAACACTGAAGCTTTCTTT. Complete variable domain (other parts from reference TRBV29-1 and TRBJ1-1): SAVISQKPSRDICQRGTSLTIQCQVDSQVTMMFWYRQQPGQSLTLIATANQGSEATYESGFVIDKFPISRPNLTFSTLTVSNMSPEDSSIYLCSVVQGLNTEAFFGQGTRLTVV.

J is TRBJ2-7 and V is TRBV27; TRBD2 is a possible D gene (5 bases). This CDR3 contains 13 residues. V lost 3 bases, J lost 3 bases, and 9 bases lay in between. Germline CDR1 MNHEY, CDR2 SMNVEV (reference sequence). Here the CDR3 reads CASSLSGDYEQYF. Here the CDR3 DNA reads TGTGCCAGCAGTTTGAGCGGAGACTACGAGCAGTACTTC.

The chain couples TRBV30 to TRBJ1-3, with TRBD1 identical over 7 bases. Germline values: CDR1 GTSNPN, CDR2 SVGIG (reference sequence). The CDR3 is 15 amino acids. Trimming removed 2 bases from V and 5 bases from J; junction bases left unmatched: 9. CDR3 DNA: TGTGCCTGGAGTACGGGACAGCTAAAGAGAAACACCATATATTTT. Its protein product is CAWSTGQLKRNTIYF. Variable domain in full (rest from reference TRBV30 and TRBJ1-3): SQTIHQWPATLVQPVGSPLSLECTVEGTSNPNLYWYRQAAGRGLQLLFYSVGIGQISSEVPQNLSASRPQDRQFILSSKKLLLSDSGFYLCAWSTGQLKRNTIYFGEGSWLTVV.

The chain uses TRBV30 and TRBJ1-5; D is undetermined. Germline V CDR1 and CDR2: GTSNPN, SVGIG (reference sequence). Trimming shortened V by 0 bases and J by 1 base, and 7 bases separated the two germline ends. The CDR3 has 14 residues. This CDR3 is CAWSVWASNQPQHF. The CDR3 DNA is TGTGCCTGGAGTGTTTGGGCAAGCAATCAGCCCCAGCATTTT.

The chain has TRBV18 and TRBJ2-4; the D gene is possibly TRBD1 (5 bases). V was clipped by 3 bases and J by 7 bases, with 16 bases between them. CDR1 is KGHSH and CDR2 is LQKENI in the germline V gene. This CDR3 is 15 amino acids long. The CDR3: CASSPPGREGNIQYF. In nucleotides, the CDR3 is TGTGCCAGCTCACCCCCGGGCAGGGAAGGTAACATTCAGTACTTC.

This sequence joins TRBV10-3 and TRBJ1-3; tentatively, D is TRBD1 (5 bases). The CDR3 is 17 residues long. V was shortened by 3 bases and J by 0 bases, with 15 bases between the two germline ends. Germline CDR1 ENHRY, CDR2 SYGVKD. CDR3 DNA sequence: TGTGCCATCAGTGACCCCTCCCGAAGGGGCTCTGGAAACACCATATATTTT. Amino acids: CAISDPSRRGSGNTIYF.

V and J are TRBV18 and TRBJ2-5, with 9 positions matching TRBD2. The CDR3 length is 15 residues. V was clipped by 0 bases and J by 3 bases; unmatched bases: 2. Germline-derived CDR1 and CDR2 are KGHSH and LQKENI. The CDR3 DNA reads as TGTGCCAGCTCACCACCTAGCGGGGGCGAAGAGACCCAGTACTTC. Its translation is CASSPPSGGEETQYF.

This clone appeared once. This rearrangement joins TRBV5-4 to TRBJ2-7, with 7 bases lining up with TRBD2. The CDR3 runs to 14 residues. The V gene's germline CDR1 is SGHNT and CDR2 YYREEE (reference sequence). J gave up 2 bases and V 4 bases, and 6 bases lay outside the gene matches. The CDR3 loop reads CASSLSGSTYEQYF. DNA for the CDR3: TGTGCCAGCAGCCTTAGCGGGTCGACCTACGAGCAGTACTTC.

The rearrangement joins TRBV18 to TRBJ2-2; possible D gene TRBD1, 6 bases. CDR1 KGHSH and CDR2 LQKENI come from the germline V gene. V lost 3 bases to trimming and J lost 0 bases, with 8 bases between them. The CDR3 covers 15 residues. The DNA for the CDR3 is TGTGCCAGCTCACCGGACAGTGCGAACACCGGGGAGCTGTTTTTT. Its translation is CASSPDSANTGELFF.

V gene TRBV4-3 combines with J gene TRBJ1-5; the D gene is possibly TRBD1 (5 bases). Germline lookup yields CDR1 LGHNA and CDR2 YSLEER. With 0 bases removed from V and 6 bases from J, the gap between germline ends came to 12 bases. The CDR3 runs to 15 residues. The CDR3 loop is CASSQDGGLGQPQHF. The DNA of the CDR3 is TGCGCCAGCAGCCAAGATGGGGGGTTGGGTCAGCCCCAGCATTTT.

The chain combines TRBV11-2 with TRBJ2-3; D is undetermined. The CDR3 runs 14 residues. Trimming left V 0 bases short and J 2 bases short, with 6 bases between. Germline values: CDR1 SGHAT, CDR2 FQNNGV. The CDR3 sequence: CASSLDPDTDTQYF. The DNA of the CDR3 is TGTGCCAGCAGCTTAGATCCAGACACAGATACGCAGTATTTT.

This clone has a single count. J is TRBJ2-3 and V is TRBV3-1 (or the pseudogene TRBV3-2); 9 positions agree with TRBD2. Germline CDR1 reads LGHDT; CDR2 reads YNNKEL (reference sequence). V lost 4 bases and J lost 5; bases outside the gene matches: 7. The CDR3 is made up of 15 amino acids. CDR3 sequence reads: CASSRGGAHLDTQYF. DNA for the CDR3: TGTGCCAGCAGCCGCGGGGGGGCGCATCTAGATACGCAGTATTTT.

The chain couples TRBV30 to TRBJ1-2; 9 bases fit TRBD1. The CDR3 contains 13 residues. The germline V gene has CDR1 GTSNPN and CDR2 SVGIG (reference sequence). With 3 bases clipped from V and 7 bases from J, the junction kept 6 bases outside the gene matches. CDR3 amino acids: CAWSGQGMVGYTF. Written as DNA, the CDR3 is TGTGCCTGGAGCGGACAGGGGATGGTTGGCTACACCTTC.

CDR3 sequence (DNA): TGTGCCAGTAGTTCCCGACTAGCGGGAGGGCAAGAGACCCAGTACTTC. Its protein product is CASSSRLAGGQETQYF. The chain carries TRBV19 and TRBJ2-5; 14 nucleotides align to TRBD2. The V gene's germline CDR1 is LNHDA and CDR2 SQIVND (reference sequence). The CDR3 consists of 16 residues. J was trimmed by 2 bases and V by 5 bases; bases with no gene match: 4.